The clone carrying this TCR beta chain was seen repeatedly, ten times or more. Patients with uncontrolled infections, other autoimmune diseases, pregnancy or lactation were excluded. The data originate from a study of T cells in Graves' hyperthyroidism and ophthalmopathy. Amplification yielded TCR beta CDR3 regions, with RNA transcripts as the source. The HTBI primer set served for first-round RT-PCR of the TCR CDR3. MiXCR, applied by TCRdb to the multiplex PCR reads, yields one record per CDR3 protein. Here the sample spans a few hundred thousand distinct CDR3 sequences, 14% being singletons. V was cut by 5 bases and J by 5 bases, with 14 bases left in between. This CDR3 comprises 15 residues. Germline CDR1 KGHDR, CDR2 SFDVKD.

The sequenced sample consisted of blood. The J gene is TRBJ2-2, the V gene TRBV24-1; TRBD2 might be the D (5 bases). The TCR originated in a woman aged 40 to 49 with Graves' hyperthyroidism. The CDR3 DNA is TGTGCCACCAGTGGCCATGCTAGCAGGACCGGGGAGCTGTTTTTT. Its protein is CATSGHASRTGELFF.